These 8 T cell receptor beta chains came from one sample sequenced in a study of Ad26.COV2.S vaccination and SARS-CoV-2 variants. Method: immunoSEQ multiplex PCR; TCRdb's copy keeps in-frame clones and lacks some. The data contain more than 300,000 clones, 70% to 90% of them singletons. Treatment denoted: around 19 received Ad26.COV2.S at low or high dose, single or two shots; about 5 received placebo; per-sample allocation not given. Each sample was drawn 63 days after the first injection (of vaccine or placebo). The sequencing used peripheral blood, collected in a trial of Ad26.COV2.S vaccine versus placebo. The receptors here all came from a person aged 18-65 years who received the Ad26.COV2.S COVID-19 vaccine or a placebo.

The rearrangement joins TRBV12-3 or TRBV12-4 to TRBJ2-1; weak D call: TRBD2 (6 bases). V was shortened by 6 bases and J by 7 bases, with 13 bases between the two germline ends. This CDR3 region has 13 residues. CDR3 sequence: CASRARGSNEQFF. The CDR3 nucleotides are TGTGCCAGCAGGGCGCGGGGAAGTAATGAGCAGTTCTTC.

V usage is TRBV4-1 and J usage is TRBJ1-5, with no clear D. The CDR3 length is 13 residues. Germline V gene data show CDR1 as MGHRA and CDR2 as YSYEKL. The V and J ends lost 3 bases and 4 bases respectively, with 7 bases between them. In DNA, the CDR3 is TGCGCCAGCAGCCACAGAGAGAATCAGCCCCAGCATTTT. Protein: CASSHRENQPQHF.

The J gene is TRBJ2-7, the V gene TRBV6-5, with 7 nucleotides matching TRBD1. The CDR3 contains 14 residues. Unmatched junction bases numbered 6, after V lost 5 bases and J lost 2 bases. Per the germline V gene, CDR1 is MNHEY and CDR2 is SVGAGI. The CDR3 sequence is CASSRPGQTYEQYF. Here the CDR3 DNA reads TGTGCCAGCAGTAGACCGGGACAGACCTACGAGCAGTACTTC.

This clone was recorded once. Other nucleotide sequences in the sample specify the same CDR3. The chain uses TRBV9 and TRBJ1-3; TRBD1 aligns across 7 bases. V trimming: 3 bases; J trimming: 0 bases; junction bases outside the gene matches: 3. The CDR3 totals 15 residues. CDR1 and CDR2 (germline): SGDLS, YYNGEE. Written as DNA, the CDR3 is TGTGCCAGCAGCGCACAGGGGAGCTCTGGAAACACCATATATTTT. Translation gives CASSAQGSSGNTIYF.

V and J are TRBV11-3 and TRBJ1-2; tentative D call: TRBD1 (5 bases). Germline-derived CDR1 and CDR2 are SGHNT and YENEEA. With 3 bases removed from V and 4 bases from J, the gap between germline ends came to 12 bases. This CDR3 comprises 14 residues. CDR3 region: CASSLRVGGYGYTF. The CDR3 region has the DNA TGTGCCAGCAGCTTGAGGGTCGGGGGCTATGGCTACACCTTC.

The V gene is TRBV7-2, the J gene TRBJ2-3; 14 bases agree with TRBD2. Trimming at V came to 4 bases and at J to 6 bases, leaving 6 bases not matched to a gene. CDR1 SGHTA and CDR2 FQGNSA come from the germline V gene. The CDR3 loop spans 16 amino acids. The DNA for the CDR3 is TGTGCCAGCAGCTCCCCGGGACTAGCGGGGGAGGATACGCAGTATTTT. Amino acid sequence: CASSSPGLAGEDTQYF.

This clone has more than one count but fewer than ten. The chain uses TRBV24-1 and TRBJ1-3; TRBD1 aligns across 11 bases. Germline V gene data show CDR1 as KGHDR and CDR2 as SFDVKD. The CDR3 is made up of 15 amino acids. Trimming at V came to 10 bases and at J to 4 bases, leaving 8 bases not matched to a gene. DNA of the CDR3: TGTGCCACAGAAGGACAGGGGGCGCGAGGAAACACCATATATTTT. Translating gives CATEGQGARGNTIYF.

V gene TRBV13 combines with J gene TRBJ2-3, with 7 bases fitting TRBD2. V dropped 0 bases and J dropped 3; count of bases not matched to a gene: 3. Germline values: CDR1 PRHDT, CDR2 FYEKMQ (reference sequence). The CDR3 sequence is 15 residues long. The CDR3 loop is CASSLGWGGTDTQYF. In DNA, the CDR3 is TGTGCCAGCAGCTTAGGTTGGGGAGGGACAGATACGCAGTATTTT.